The clone carrying this TCR beta chain was observed a handful of times. Its antigen is as yet unknown. The sample originates from a study of post-analysis software for immune sequencing data. Study-level results: TRBV segments more frequent in patients than in controls numbered roughly 5 and included TRBV5-6, TRBV5-1 and TRBV20-1.

Germline CDR1 is DFQATT and CDR2 is SNEGSKA (reference sequence). With 0 bases clipped from V and 4 bases from J, the junction kept 2 bases outside the gene matches. The CDR3 has 13 residues. Every TCR beta cDNA library bore unique molecular identifiers. TCRdb called the PCR reads again in MiXCR, with one record for every CDR3 protein. The data show about 570,000 distinct CDR3 sequences, around a third seen once. This chain uses TRBV20-1 with TRBJ2-5; 7 bases are a match to TRBD2. This receptor was obtained from a girl under 18 with multiple sclerosis. The sequenced material came from blood. The CDR3 nucleotides are TGCAGTGCTAGAGAAGGGAGGGGAGAGACCCAGTACTTC. This codes for CSAREGRGETQYF.